This T cell receptor beta chain was obtained from a study of a mutant IDH1 vaccine in newly diagnosed glioma. In the study overall: Patients came in for eight vaccinations, in weeks 1, 3, 5, 7, 11, 15, 19 and 23. Those enrolled had earlier been treated with radiotherapy, temozolomide, or both, mostly both. Once 4-6 weeks had passed after radiotherapy alone, vaccination started, or it started with temozolomide cycles. Overall study findings and caveats: Variations in leading peripheral T cell clonotypes appeared to have no connection with pseudoprogression.

Only in-frame clones appear in the TCRdb table, and some are missing; sequencing was by immunoSEQ multiplex PCR. The sample has 77,000 or so clones; about 85% are singletons. Germline-derived CDR1 and CDR2 are MNHNS and SASEGT. The CDR3 length is 15 residues. Time point here: week 23, last vaccination. Every vaccine dose comprised 300 ug of mutant IDH1 20-mer peptide plus topical imiquimod. As for this clone: Its antigen is still unknown.

This sequence was found in a woman in her 50s with glioma. The sample was PBMCs, taken from a glioma patient whose treatment included an IDH1 peptide vaccine. V usage is TRBV6-1 and J usage is TRBJ2-5, with 8 bases aligning to TRBD1. The J call is doubtful: the DNA matches TRBJ2-7 better. The CDR3 loop reads CASSERTGSAYEQYF. In nucleotides, the CDR3 is TGTGCCAGCAGTGAACGGACAGGGTCGGCCTACGAGCAGTACTTC.